Below are 12 T cell receptor beta chains sequenced from a single sample in a study of T cells in Graves' hyperthyroidism and ophthalmopathy. Template material for amplifying TCR beta CDR3 regions consisted of RNA transcripts. The study used the HTBI primer set for a first-round RT-PCR of the TCR CDR3. TCRdb reanalysed the multiplex PCR reads using MiXCR and keeps one entry per CDR3 protein. The table records a few hundred thousand distinct CDR3 sequences, 13% of them present only once. Sequences were obtained from blood. These TCRs come from a man aged 25 to 45 with Graves' hyperthyroidism that later progressed to Graves' ophthalmopathy.

The table lists this clonotype with many counts. The V call is TRBV7-2, the J call TRBJ1-3; 7 bases agree with TRBD1. Germline CDR1 SGHTA, CDR2 FQGNSA. CDR3 length equals 15 residues. The junction had 4 bases not matched to a gene; V was cut back by 1 base and J by 4 bases. CDR3 DNA: TGTGCCAGCAGCTTAGAAGGGGGCGTCGGAAACACCATATATTTT. Protein sequence: CASSLEGGVGNTIYF. Variable domain in full (rest from reference TRBV7-2 and TRBJ1-3): GAGVSQSPSNKVTEKGKDVELRCDPISGHTALYWYRQSLGQGLEFLIYFQGNSAPDKSGLPSDRFSAERTGGSVSTLTIQRTQQEDSAVYLCASSLEGGVGNTIYFGEGSWLTVV.

This clonotype has at least ten counts. V gene TRBV12-3 or TRBV12-4 combines with J gene TRBJ2-1; D may be TRBD1 or TRBD2 (5 bases each). This CDR3 has 15 amino acids. Trimming removed 3 bases at V and 1 base at J, with 10 bases between. The CDR3 spells CASSFLRGSYNEQFF. The CDR3 coding sequence is TGTGCCAGCAGTTTTCTGAGGGGATCCTACAATGAGCAGTTCTTC.

Note on this clonotype: Given a much more abundant clone one base away, this may be a read error. The chain links TRBV20-1 to TRBJ2-7; no firm D call. Germline assignment: CDR1 DFQATT and CDR2 SNEGSKA (reference sequence). The V end lost 0 bases, the J end lost 3 bases, and 12 bases lay between the germline ends. This CDR3 region has 14 residues. CDR3 in amino acids: CSARDSFPLYEQYF. For the CDR3, the DNA is TGCAGTGCTAGAGACAGCTTCCCCCTCTACGAGCAGTACTTC.

The gene calls are TRBV7-3 and TRBJ2-3; D is uncertain. Germline CDR1 and CDR2: SGHTA and FQGTGA. With 3 bases removed from V and 1 base from J, the gap between germline ends came to 14 bases. The CDR3 is made up of 16 amino acids. The CDR3 sequence: CASSFYYGVRTDTQYF. The CDR3 DNA sequence: TGTGCCAGCAGCTTTTATTACGGCGTCCGCACAGATACGCAGTATTTT.

This clonotype was counted at least ten times. The chain joins TRBV20-1 to TRBJ2-3; 10 nucleotides align to TRBD2. The CDR3 sequence is 14 residues long. Per the germline V gene, CDR1 is DFQATT and CDR2 is SNEGSKA (reference sequence). V was pared by 5 bases and J by 4 bases, with 6 bases of the junction left unmatched. CDR3 amino acids: CSACKLAGADTQYF. The CDR3 nucleotides are TGCAGTGCTTGCAAGCTAGCGGGGGCAGATACGCAGTATTTT.

At least ten counts were recorded for this clonotype. The gene calls are TRBV12-3 or TRBV12-4 and TRBJ1-1, with D unclear. CDR3 length: 11 amino acids. The V end lost 10 bases, the J end lost 3 bases, and 9 bases lay between the germline ends. In DNA, the CDR3 is TGTGCCACCATATGGGACACTGAAGCTTTCTTT. Its protein is CATIWDTEAFF.

The rearrangement links TRBV5-1 to TRBJ2-4; perhaps TRBD1 as D (6 bases). The CDR3 runs 16 residues. V was cut by 3 bases and J by 0 bases, with 13 bases left in between. Germline CDR1 SGHRS, CDR2 YFSETQ. CDR3 region: CASSSGQSLAKNIQYF. DNA for the CDR3: TGCGCCAGCAGCTCCGGACAGTCACTAGCCAAAAACATTCAGTACTTC.

The genes are TRBV19 and TRBJ1-2; D is unresolved. The CDR3 loop spans 13 amino acids. The V end was cut by 4 bases, the J end by 4 bases, with 10 bases between. Germline CDR1 LNHDA, CDR2 SQIVND (reference sequence). DNA for the CDR3: TGTGCCAGTAGTACCGCGCCCAGCTATGGCTACACCTTC. The encoded protein is CASSTAPSYGYTF.

The chain links TRBV30 to TRBJ2-5; tentatively, D is TRBD1 (6 bases). Germline-derived CDR1 and CDR2 are GTSNPN and SVGIG (reference sequence). This CDR3 region has 12 residues. V lost 4 bases, J lost 5 bases, and 11 bases lay in between. In nucleotides, the CDR3 is TGTGCCTGGAAGCAGGGGTGGGAGACCCAGTACTTC. This codes for CAWKQGWETQYF.

This clonotype has a count of ten or more. The chain links TRBV27 to TRBJ1-1, with a possible D match to TRBD1 (6 bases). Trimming removed 0 bases at V and 4 bases at J, with 9 bases between. This CDR3 is 14 amino acids long. Germline values: CDR1 MNHEY, CDR2 SMNVEV (reference sequence). The CDR3 nucleotides are TGTGCCAGCAGTTTATCCGGGGGCGGCACTGAAGCTTTCTTT. Residues: CASSLSGGGTEAFF.

This clonotype was recorded many times. The chain joins TRBV29-1 to TRBJ2-1; D may match TRBD1 or TRBD2 (5 bases each). The CDR3 spans 14 residues. Germline-derived CDR1 and CDR2 are SQVTM and ANQGSEA. The V and J ends lost 3 bases and 2 bases respectively, with 11 bases between them. CDR3 protein: CSVDGDRAYNEQFF. The CDR3 DNA sequence: TGCAGCGTTGATGGGGACCGGGCCTACAATGAGCAGTTCTTC.

This clonotype occurred many times. The V gene is TRBV7-9, the J gene TRBJ2-7, with TRBD1 identical over 11 bases. The CDR3 length is 13 residues. The V segment lost 6 bases and the J segment 8 bases; nucleotides outside the gene matches: 6. The germline V gene has CDR1 SEHNR and CDR2 FQNEAQ (reference sequence). CDR3 DNA sequence: TGTGCCAGCAGGCAGGGGACAGGGGGGAAGCAGTACTTC. It yields the protein CASRQGTGGKQYF.